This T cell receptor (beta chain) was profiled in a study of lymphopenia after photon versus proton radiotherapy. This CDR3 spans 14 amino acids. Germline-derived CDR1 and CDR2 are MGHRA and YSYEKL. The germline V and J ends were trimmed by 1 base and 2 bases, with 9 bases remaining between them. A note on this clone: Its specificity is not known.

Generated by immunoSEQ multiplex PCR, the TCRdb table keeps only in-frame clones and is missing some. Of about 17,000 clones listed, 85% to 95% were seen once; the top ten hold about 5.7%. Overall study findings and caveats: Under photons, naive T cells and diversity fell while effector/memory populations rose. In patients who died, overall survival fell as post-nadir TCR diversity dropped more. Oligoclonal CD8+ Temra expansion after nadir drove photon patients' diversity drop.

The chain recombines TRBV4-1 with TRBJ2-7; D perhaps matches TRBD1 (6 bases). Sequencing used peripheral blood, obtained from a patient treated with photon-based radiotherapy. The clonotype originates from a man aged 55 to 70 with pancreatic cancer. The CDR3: CASSQGYRAYEQYF. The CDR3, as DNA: TGCGCCAGCAGCCAAGGATACAGGGCCTACGAGCAGTACTTC.